This T cell receptor beta chain was sequenced during a study of T-cell memory formation after mild COVID-19 (dated by TCRdb to the early 2020s). Broadly, across the study: TCR sequence clusters from the two donors were found to be largely donor specific. T-cell clones expanding and contracting after mild COVID-19 in two donors were tracked by longitudinal TCRalpha and TCRbeta repertoire sequencing. The cohort comprised two young, previously healthy adult volunteers, one female and one male.

V was cut back by 2 bases and J by 3 bases, leaving a gap of 8 bases between them. The CDR3 spans 13 residues, from the cysteine through the phenylalanine. The sequence is cut down to CDR3 DNA, 39 bases in frame from base 1. General study outcomes and caveats: Clones that contracted from day 15 to 85 showed balanced CD4/CD8 phenotypes, whereas a second wave of clones that expanded from day 15 to 37 leaned towards CD4+. The second-wave clones that peaked on day 37 were not confirmed to be SARS-CoV-2 specific. Only a couple of mild cases were covered by the study, and larger cohorts that include severe cases with pre-infection samples were considered necessary. Contracting CD4+ clones were found mainly in CM and EM memory subsets, while CD8+ clones were enriched in EMRA. Some responding clones were detected in pre-infection memory, which suggested that pre-existing cross-reactive memory T cells had joined the SARS-CoV-2 response.

PBMCs were isolated by Ficoll-Paque density gradient centrifugation. This clonotype was detected only a few times. No antigen is known for it. No qualities accompany the bases; no much larger clone lies one base away. The sequencer was an Illumina NovaSeq 6000. TCRalpha and TCRbeta cDNA libraries were built by 5'RACE with constant-segment primers, adding sample barcodes and unique molecular identifiers. Trizol reagent was used to extract RNA from every sample. Libraries were amplified in two PCR steps, with a second sample barcode and Illumina TruSeq adapters added in the second step. Libraries were sequenced on an Illumina NovaSeq with 2 x 150 bp paired-end reads. In the original analysis: The reads were demultiplexed and collapsed into UMI-guided consensus sequences using migec v1.2.7. Using mixcr v2.1.11, UMI consensuses were aligned to TRA and TRB V and J templates and then assembled into clonotypes. Expanded or contracted clonotypes were those called significant by both edgeR and NoisET, with noise models trained on biological replicates. For edgeR calls, a false discovery rate-adjusted p below 0.01 and a log2 fold-change threshold of 1 were applied. As an exploratory analysis of dynamics, max-normalized trajectories of the 1000 most abundant clonotypes were examined with PCA combined with hierarchical clustering. Each responding clone was given a CD4 or CD8 phenotype based on the CD4+ and CD8+ repertoires, which had been sequenced separately. TCRdb's own reprocessing of the public reads used fastp at Q25 and MiXCR and kept productive beta chains. Every entry covers one CDR3 protein and lists the most common genes and DNA from its rows. TCRdb's processing, not the authors', yielded these V and J calls. This sample gives 550,000 to 700,000 distinct CDR3 sequences in total; roughly 17% of them show up just once. More than 10% of the sample is in the top ten clones.

This TCR was recovered from an adult woman who had mild COVID-19 (a few samples of this study predate the infection). The sample titles of this study are shuffled in the database, so cell type and time point are left out; the donor was told from shared clones. The chain joins TRBV12-3 or TRBV12-4 to TRBJ2-7, with TRBD2 as a weak D call on 5 bases. The specimen sequenced was PBMCs or a T cell subset sorted from them (not recorded which). The DNA sequence is given as TGTGCCAGCAGTTTACGAGGGCTCTACGAGCAGTACTTC. The resulting protein is CASSLRGLYEQYF.